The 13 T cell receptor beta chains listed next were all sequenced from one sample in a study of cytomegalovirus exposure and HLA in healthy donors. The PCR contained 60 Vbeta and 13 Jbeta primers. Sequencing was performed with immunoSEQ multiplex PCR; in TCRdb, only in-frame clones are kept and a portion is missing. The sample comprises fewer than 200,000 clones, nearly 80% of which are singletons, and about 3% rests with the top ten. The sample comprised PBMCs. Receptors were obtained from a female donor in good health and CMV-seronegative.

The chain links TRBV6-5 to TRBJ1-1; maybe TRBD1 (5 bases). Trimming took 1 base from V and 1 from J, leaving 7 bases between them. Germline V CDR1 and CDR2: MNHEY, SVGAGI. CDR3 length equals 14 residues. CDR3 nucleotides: TGTGCCAGCAGTTACTGGCAGGGGAACACTGAAGCTTTCTTT. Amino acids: CASSYWQGNTEAFF.

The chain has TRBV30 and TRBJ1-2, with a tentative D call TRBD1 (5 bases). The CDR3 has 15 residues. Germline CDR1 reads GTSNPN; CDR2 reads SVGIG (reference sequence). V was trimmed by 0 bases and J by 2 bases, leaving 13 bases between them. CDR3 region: CAWSVGGARNYGYTF. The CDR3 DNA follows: TGTGCCTGGAGTGTGGGTGGGGCGCGGAACTATGGCTACACCTTC.

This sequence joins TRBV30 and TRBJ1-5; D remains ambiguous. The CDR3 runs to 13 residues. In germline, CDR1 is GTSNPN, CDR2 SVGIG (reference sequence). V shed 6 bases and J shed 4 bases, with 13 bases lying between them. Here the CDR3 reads CACRTQANQPQHF. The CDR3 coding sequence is TGTGCCTGTCGTACTCAGGCGAATCAGCCCCAGCATTTT. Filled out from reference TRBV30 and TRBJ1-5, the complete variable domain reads SQTIHQWPATLVQPVGSPLSLECTVEGTSNPNLYWYRQAAGRGLQLLFYSVGIGQISSEVPQNLSASRPQDRQFILSSKKLLLSDSGFYLCACRTQANQPQHFGDGTRLSIL.

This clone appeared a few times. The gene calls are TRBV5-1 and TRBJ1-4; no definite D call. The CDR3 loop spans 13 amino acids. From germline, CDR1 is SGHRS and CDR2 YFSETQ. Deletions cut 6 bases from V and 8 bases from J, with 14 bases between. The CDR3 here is CASKETGSEKLFF. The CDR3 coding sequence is TGCGCCAGCAAGGAGACGGGGTCAGAAAAACTGTTTTTT.

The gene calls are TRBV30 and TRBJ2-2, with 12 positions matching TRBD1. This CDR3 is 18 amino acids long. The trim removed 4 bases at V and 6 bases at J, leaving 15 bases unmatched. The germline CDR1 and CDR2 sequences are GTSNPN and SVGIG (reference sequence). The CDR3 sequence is CAWTSTGQGAFIPGELFF. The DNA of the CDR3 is TGTGCCTGGACTAGTACGGGACAGGGGGCTTTTATTCCCGGGGAGCTGTTTTTT.

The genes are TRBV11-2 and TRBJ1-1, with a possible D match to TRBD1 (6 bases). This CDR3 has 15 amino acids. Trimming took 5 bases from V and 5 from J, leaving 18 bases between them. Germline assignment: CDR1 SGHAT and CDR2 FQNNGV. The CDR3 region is CASSADRSPGTEAFF. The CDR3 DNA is TGTGCCAGCAGCGCAGACAGGTCGCCGGGGACTGAAGCTTTCTTT.

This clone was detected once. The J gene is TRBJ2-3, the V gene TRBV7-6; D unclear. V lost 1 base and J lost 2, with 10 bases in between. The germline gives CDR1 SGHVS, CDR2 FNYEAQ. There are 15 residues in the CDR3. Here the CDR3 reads CASSLGAAPTDTQYF. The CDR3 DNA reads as TGTGCCAGCAGCTTAGGGGCAGCCCCCACAGATACGCAGTATTTT.

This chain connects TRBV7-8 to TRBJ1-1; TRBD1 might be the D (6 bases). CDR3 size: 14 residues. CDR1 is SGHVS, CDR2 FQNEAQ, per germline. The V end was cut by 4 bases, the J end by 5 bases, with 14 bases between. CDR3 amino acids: CASSYATGITEAFF. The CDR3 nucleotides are TGTGCCAGCAGCTATGCCACAGGGATTACTGAAGCTTTCTTT. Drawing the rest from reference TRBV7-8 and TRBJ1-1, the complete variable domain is GAGVSQSPRYKVAKRGQDVALRCDPISGHVSLFWYQQALGQGPEFLTYFQNEAQLDKSGLPSDRFFAERPEGSVSTLKIQRTQQEDSAVYLCASSYATGITEAFFGQGTRLTVV.

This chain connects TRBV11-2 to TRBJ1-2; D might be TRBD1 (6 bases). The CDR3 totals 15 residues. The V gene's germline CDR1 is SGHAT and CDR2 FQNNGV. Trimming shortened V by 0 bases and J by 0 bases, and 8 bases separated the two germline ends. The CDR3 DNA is TGTGCCAGCAGCTTAGAGCCAGGGGCTAACTATGGCTACACCTTC. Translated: CASSLEPGANYGYTF.

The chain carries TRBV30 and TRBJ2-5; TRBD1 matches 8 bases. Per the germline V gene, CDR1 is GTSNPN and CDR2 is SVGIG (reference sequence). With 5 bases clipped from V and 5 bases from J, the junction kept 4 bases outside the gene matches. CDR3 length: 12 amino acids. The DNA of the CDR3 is TGTGCCTGGGTCCGGGACAGGGAGACCCAGTACTTC. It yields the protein CAWVRDRETQYF.

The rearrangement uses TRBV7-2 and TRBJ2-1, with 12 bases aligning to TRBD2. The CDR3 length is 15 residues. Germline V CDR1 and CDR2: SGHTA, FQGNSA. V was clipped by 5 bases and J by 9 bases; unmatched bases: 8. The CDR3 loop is CASSRGLAGGFEQFF. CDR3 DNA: TGTGCCAGCAGCCGGGGACTAGCGGGCGGCTTTGAGCAGTTCTTC.

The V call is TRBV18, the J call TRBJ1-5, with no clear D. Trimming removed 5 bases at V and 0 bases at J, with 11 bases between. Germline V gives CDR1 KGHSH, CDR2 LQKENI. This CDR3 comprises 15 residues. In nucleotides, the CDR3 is TGTGCCAGCTCATCCAACAAGTATAGCAATCAGCCCCAGCATTTT. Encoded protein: CASSSNKYSNQPQHF.

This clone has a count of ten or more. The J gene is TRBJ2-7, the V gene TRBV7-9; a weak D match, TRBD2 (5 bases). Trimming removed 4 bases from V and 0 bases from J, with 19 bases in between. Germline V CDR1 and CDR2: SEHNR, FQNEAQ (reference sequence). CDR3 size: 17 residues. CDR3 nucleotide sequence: TGTGCCAGCAGCTCCGCGAGAGGCGGGCTTAGCTCCTACGAGCAGTACTTC. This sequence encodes CASSSARGGLSSYEQYF. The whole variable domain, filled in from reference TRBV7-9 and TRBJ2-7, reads DTGVSQNPRHKITKRGQNVTFRCDPISEHNRLYWYRQTLGQGPEFLTYFQNEAQLEKSRLLSDRFSAERPKGSFSTLEIQRTEQGDSAMYLCASSSARGGLSSYEQYFGPGTRLTVT.